Shown below are 7 T cell receptor beta chains from a single sample sequenced in a study of blood T cell repertoires in COVID-19 (dated by TCRdb to the early 2020s). Library method: the immunoSEQ multiplex PCR assay. As stored in TCRdb, this immuneACCESS dataset retains in-frame rearrangements with V and J assigned. A fraction of the clones does not appear; measured against another copy, unresolved V genes explain less than half of the discrepancy, and the remainder lacks a known reason. The sample yields approximately 360,000 clones; about 90% were counted once. 1% to 1.5% of the sample is taken by the ten largest. Sequenced material: peripheral blood. These receptors were taken from a man aged 40-55 years with acute or convalescent COVID-19.

CDR3 nucleotides: TGTGCCAGCAGACCAGGGTCTAGCTATGGCTACACCTTC. Protein sequence: CASRPGSSYGYTF. The rearrangement links TRBV2 to TRBJ1-2, with a possible D match to TRBD1 (5 bases). The CDR3 loop spans 13 amino acids. V gave up 6 bases and J gave up 4 bases, with 12 bases separating them. In germline, CDR1 is SNHLY, CDR2 FYNNEI.

The V and J genes are TRBV6-7 and TRBJ1-1; 7 positions match TRBD1. TRBV6-7 is an ORF, and what it does is uncertain. V was pared by 10 bases and J by 6 bases, with 11 bases of the junction left unmatched. This CDR3 region has 13 residues. The CDR3 DNA sequence: TGTGCCAACAGACAGGGAAAAGCCGCTGAAGCTTTCTTT. Its translation: CANRQGKAAEAFF.

This clone occurred a few times. The chain carries TRBV6-2 or TRBV6-3 and TRBJ1-3; the D is unclear. CDR1 MNHEY and CDR2 SVGEGT come from the germline V gene. The CDR3 extends over 15 amino acids. V was cut by 4 bases and J by 2 bases, with 12 bases left in between. The CDR3 DNA follows: TGTGCCAGCAGTTTCCTCGAGAGGACTGGAAACACCATATATTTT. This codes for CASSFLERTGNTIYF.

This chain links TRBV27 with TRBJ1-1; 7 nucleotides match TRBD1. The junction had 1 base not matched to a gene; V was cut back by 2 bases and J by 1 base. The CDR3 extends over 14 amino acids. From germline, CDR1 is MNHEY and CDR2 SMNVEV (reference sequence). DNA of the CDR3: TGTGCCAGCAGTTTAAACAGGGGGAACACTGAAGCTTTCTTT. Protein sequence: CASSLNRGNTEAFF.

The chain links TRBV9 to TRBJ2-1; 8 nucleotides align to TRBD2. V lost 4 bases to trimming and J lost 4 bases; unmatched junction nucleotides: 13. The CDR3 spans 17 residues. Germline lookup yields CDR1 SGDLS and CDR2 YYNGEE. The CDR3 coding sequence is TGTGCCAGCAGCCCCGGTGGGGCGGGAGGTAAATACAATGAGCAGTTCTTC. Amino acids: CASSPGGAGGKYNEQFF.

The chain carries TRBV28 and TRBJ2-2, with D uncertain. Germline CDR1 is MDHEN and CDR2 is SYDVKM. V was clipped by 3 bases and J by 3 bases, with 11 bases between them. The CDR3 loop spans 15 amino acids. DNA for the CDR3: TGTGCCAGCAGTTTTGCGGCCTCATACACCGGGGAGCTGTTTTTT. Translating it yields CASSFAASYTGELFF.

The V gene is TRBV28, the J gene TRBJ1-5, with 10 bases fitting TRBD1. V trimming: 6 bases; J trimming: 4 bases; junction bases outside the gene matches: 0. This CDR3 contains 13 residues. CDR1 MDHEN and CDR2 SYDVKM come from the germline V gene. The CDR3 region is CASRDRGNQPQHF. The CDR3 region has the DNA TGTGCCAGCAGGGACAGGGGGAATCAGCCCCAGCATTTT.